Described below is a single T cell receptor beta chain sequence and its context. V lost 0 bases and J 1 base, leaving 6 bases between the germline ends. The length of the CDR3 is 14 residues. Germline V gene lookup returns CDR1 MGHRA and CDR2 YSYEKL. The table came from immunoSEQ multiplex PCR; TCRdb's copy has only in-frame clones and leaves some out. This sample carries under 95,000 clones, over 65% of them seen once, and the ten largest clones take more than 12%. This sample stems from a study of control samples from healthy donors and cancer patients. The rearrangement joins TRBV4-1 to TRBJ1-1; D remains unclear. The sample comprised blood. The sequence was obtained from a man aged 50 or older in good health. CDR3 DNA sequence: TGCGCCAGCAGCCAAGAGTCCAGGAACACTGAAGCTTTCTTT. The encoded protein is CASSQESRNTEAFF.